This TCR beta chain was profiled in a study of cytomegalovirus exposure and HLA in healthy donors. 13 Jbeta primers and 60 Vbeta primers were used for the PCR. This table comes from immunoSEQ multiplex PCR, and its TCRdb copy is limited to in-frame clones, with some not included. The sample holds approximately 70,000 clones; 74% are singletons and the top ten take more than 9.5%. Sequencing was done on a sample of PBMCs. The origin of this receptor is a human donor in good health.

CDR3 residues: CASKKGQGYEKLFF. CDR3 DNA: TGTGCCAGCAAAAAGGGACAGGGCTATGAAAAACTGTTTTTT. The chain is built from TRBV6-5 and TRBJ1-4; 9 bases are shared with TRBD1. This CDR3 region has 14 residues. Germline CDR1 MNHEY, CDR2 SVGAGI. The ends lost 7 bases at V and 6 bases at J; junction bases unmatched: 6.